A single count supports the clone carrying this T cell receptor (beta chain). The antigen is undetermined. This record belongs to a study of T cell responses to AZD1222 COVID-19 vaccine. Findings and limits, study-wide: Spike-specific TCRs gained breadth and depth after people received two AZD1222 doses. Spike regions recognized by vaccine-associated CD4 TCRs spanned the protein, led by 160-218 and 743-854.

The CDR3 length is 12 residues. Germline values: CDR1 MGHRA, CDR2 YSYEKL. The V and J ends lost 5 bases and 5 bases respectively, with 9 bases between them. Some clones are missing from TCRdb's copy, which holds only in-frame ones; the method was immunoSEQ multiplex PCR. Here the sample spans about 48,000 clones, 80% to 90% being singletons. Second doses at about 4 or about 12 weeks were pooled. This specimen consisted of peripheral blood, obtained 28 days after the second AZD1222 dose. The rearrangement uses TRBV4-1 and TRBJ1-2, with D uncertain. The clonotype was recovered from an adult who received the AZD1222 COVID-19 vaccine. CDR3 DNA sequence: TGCGCCAGCAGCGCGATGAATTATGGCTACACCTTC. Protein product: CASSAMNYGYTF.